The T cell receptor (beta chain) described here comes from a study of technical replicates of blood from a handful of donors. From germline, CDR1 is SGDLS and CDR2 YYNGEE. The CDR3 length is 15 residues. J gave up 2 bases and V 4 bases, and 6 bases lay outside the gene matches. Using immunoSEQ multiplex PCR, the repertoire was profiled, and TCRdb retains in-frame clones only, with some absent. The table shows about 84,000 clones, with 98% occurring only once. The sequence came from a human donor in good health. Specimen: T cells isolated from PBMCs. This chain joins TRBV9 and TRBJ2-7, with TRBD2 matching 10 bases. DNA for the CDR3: TGTGCCAGCAGCCTGGCTAGCGGGAGCCCCTACGAGCAGTACTTC. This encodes CASSLASGSPYEQYF. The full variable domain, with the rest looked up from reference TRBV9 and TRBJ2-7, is DSGVTQTPKHLITATGQRVTLRCSPRSGDLSVYWYQQSLDQGLQFLIQYYNGEERAKGNILERFSAQQFPDLHSELNLSSLELGDSALYFCASSLASGSPYEQYFGPGTRLTVT.